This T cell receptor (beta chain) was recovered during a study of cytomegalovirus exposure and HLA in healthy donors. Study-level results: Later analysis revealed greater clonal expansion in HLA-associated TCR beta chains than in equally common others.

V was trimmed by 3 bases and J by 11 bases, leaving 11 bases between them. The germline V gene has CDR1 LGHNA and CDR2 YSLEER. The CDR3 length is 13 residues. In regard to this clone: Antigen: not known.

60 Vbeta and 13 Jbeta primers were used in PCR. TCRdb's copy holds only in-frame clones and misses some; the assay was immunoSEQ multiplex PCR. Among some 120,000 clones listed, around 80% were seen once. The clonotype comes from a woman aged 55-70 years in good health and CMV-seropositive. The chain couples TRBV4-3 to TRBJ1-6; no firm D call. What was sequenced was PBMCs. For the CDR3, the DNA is TGCGCCAGCAGCCATGGCTCGGGAGCACCCCTCCACTTT. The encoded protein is CASSHGSGAPLHF.